This T cell receptor beta chain is from a study of T cells after yellow fever vaccination. Study-wide results and limits: Contaminating bulk clonotypes could be abundant in FACS-sorted repertoires. Clonotypes found in both CD4 and CD8 compartments made up a small share.

Template-switching 5'RACE yielded the TCR cDNA; a universal primer site and UMIs were added in the process. Each CDR3 protein is one row after TCRdb ran MiXCR on the 5' RACE reads. The sample has over 110,000 distinct CDR3 sequences, 7.7% seen once. This clonotype was detected ten times or more. What it binds is not known. The sample was CD4+ T cells sorted from PBMCs, taken 5 days after the yellow fever booster vaccination. The TCR originated in a man aged 30 to 39 who received the YFV17D yellow fever vaccine.

CDR3 protein: CASSPADGGSNEQFF. The CDR3 DNA reads TGCGCCAGCAGCCCAGCCGACGGCGGGAGCAATGAGCAGTTCTTC. The chain has TRBV5-1 and TRBJ2-1, with TRBD2 identical over 7 bases. CDR1 SGHRS and CDR2 YFSETQ come from the germline V gene. The junction had 10 bases not matched to a gene; V was cut back by 4 bases and J by 6 bases. There are 15 residues in the CDR3.